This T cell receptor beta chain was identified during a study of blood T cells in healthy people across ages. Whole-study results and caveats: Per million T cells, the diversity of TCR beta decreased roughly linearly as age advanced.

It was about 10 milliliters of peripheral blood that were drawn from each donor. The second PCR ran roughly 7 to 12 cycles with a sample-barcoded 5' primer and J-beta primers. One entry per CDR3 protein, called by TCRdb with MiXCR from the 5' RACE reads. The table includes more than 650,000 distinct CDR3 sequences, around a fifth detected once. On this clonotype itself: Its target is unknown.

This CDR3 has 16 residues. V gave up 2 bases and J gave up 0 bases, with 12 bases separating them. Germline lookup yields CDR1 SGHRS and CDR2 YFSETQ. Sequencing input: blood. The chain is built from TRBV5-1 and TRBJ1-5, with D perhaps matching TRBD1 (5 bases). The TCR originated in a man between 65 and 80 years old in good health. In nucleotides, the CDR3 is TGCGCCAGCAGCTTAGGGGAAGCAACTAGCAATCAGCCCCAGCATTTT. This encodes CASSLGEATSNQPQHF.